This TCR beta chain was obtained from a study of cytomegalovirus exposure and HLA in healthy donors. J gave up 0 bases and V 8 bases, and 9 bases lay outside the gene matches. CDR3 length: 16 amino acids. Germline values: CDR1 SGDLS, CDR2 YYNGEE. The PCR employed 60 Vbeta primers together with 13 Jbeta primers. Profiled with immunoSEQ multiplex PCR; TCRdb holds only in-frame clones, not every one. Of about 120,000 clones listed, 78% are singletons. The chain couples TRBV9 to TRBJ2-2; TRBD1 matches at 8 bases. The sequenced material came from PBMCs. This receptor was identified in a man aged 25 to 40 in good health and CMV-seropositive. The CDR3 bases are TGTGCCAGTACTCCGGGACAGGCACCGAACACCGGGGAGCTGTTTTTT. Protein sequence: CASTPGQAPNTGELFF.